The sample holds a few counts of the clone carrying this T cell receptor (beta chain). This sample stems from a study of T-cell reconstitution after alpha-beta-depleted transplantation in children. Preparation of the TCRbeta library involved a method that used unique molecular identifiers. MiXCR, run by TCRdb on the PCR reads, gives a single entry per CDR3 protein. The sample carries hundreds of thousands of distinct CDR3 sequences, about 10% recorded once. The input for sequencing was PBMCs from the stem cell graft donor, taken from the stem cell graft. This clonotype was sampled from a human donor who donated a stem cell graft to a child with acute myeloid leukemia.

The CDR3 bases are TGCAGTGCTAGAGTCCCCCCTCCCCTGGGTTTGGGGCTTTACGAGCAGTACTTC. Its protein product is CSARVPPPLGLGLYEQYF. The chain couples TRBV20-1 to TRBJ2-7; D might be TRBD1 (5 bases). The germline V gene has CDR1 DFQATT and CDR2 SNEGSKA (reference sequence). V lost 1 base and J 4 bases, leaving 26 bases between the germline ends. CDR3 size: 18 residues.